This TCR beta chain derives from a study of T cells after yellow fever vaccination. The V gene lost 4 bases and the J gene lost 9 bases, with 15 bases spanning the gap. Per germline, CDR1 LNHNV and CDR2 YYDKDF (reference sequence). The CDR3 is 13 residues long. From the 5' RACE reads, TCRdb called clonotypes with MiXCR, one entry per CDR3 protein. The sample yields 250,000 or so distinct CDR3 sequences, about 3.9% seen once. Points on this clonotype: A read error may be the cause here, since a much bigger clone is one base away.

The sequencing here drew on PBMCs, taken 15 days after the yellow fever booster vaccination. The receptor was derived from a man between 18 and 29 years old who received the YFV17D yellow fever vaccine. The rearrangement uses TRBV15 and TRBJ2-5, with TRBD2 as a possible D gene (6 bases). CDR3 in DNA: TGTGCCACCAGCACAACGGGCGGGGAGGCCCAGTACTTC. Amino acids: CATSTTGGEAQYF.